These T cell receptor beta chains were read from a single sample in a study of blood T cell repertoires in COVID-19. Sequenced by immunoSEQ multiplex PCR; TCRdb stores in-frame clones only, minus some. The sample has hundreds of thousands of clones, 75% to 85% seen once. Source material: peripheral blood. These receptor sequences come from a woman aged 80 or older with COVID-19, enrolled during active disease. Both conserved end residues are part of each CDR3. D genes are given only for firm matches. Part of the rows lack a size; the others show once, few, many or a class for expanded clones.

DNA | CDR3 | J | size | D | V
TGTGCCAGCAGTTACGGGACAGGGGGCTCATATGAGCAGTTCTTC | CASSYGTGGSYEQFF | TRBJ2-1 | once | TRBD1 | TRBV6-6
TGTGCCAGCAGCTTAGGGGCAGGGCACCAAGAGACCCAGTACTTC | CASSLGAGHQETQYF | TRBJ2-5 | few | - | TRBV11-1
TGTGCCATCAGTAACCGGGACAGGGGGCTGTACGAGCAGTACTTC | CAISNRDRGLYEQYF | TRBJ2-7 | once | TRBD1 | TRBV10-3
TGTGCCAGCAGCCTCCGGGACTACTATGGCTACACCTTC | CASSLRDYYGYTF | TRBJ1-2 | - | - | TRBV7-9
TGTGCCAGCAGCCAAGGGGACAGGGGAACTTCACCCCTCCACTTT | CASSQGDRGTSPLHF | TRBJ1-6 | - | TRBD1 | TRBV3-1/TRBV3-2
TGTGCCAGCTCACCTACAGGGAAATACACTGAAGCTTTCTTT | CASSPTGKYTEAFF | TRBJ1-1 | few | - | TRBV18
TGCGCCAGCAGCCAACAATCGCCGGGACTGGCGAAGGATGAGCAGTTCTTC | CASSQQSPGLAKDEQFF | TRBJ2-1 | - | - | TRBV4-1
TGTGCCAGCAGCGGACTTTCGCAGCCTGGAAACACCATATATTTT | CASSGLSQPGNTIYF | TRBJ1-3 | - | - | TRBV7-8
TGTGCCAGCAGCTTCCGGGGGGCTAGTGAAAAACTGTTTTTT | CASSFRGASEKLFF | TRBJ1-4 | - | - | TRBV5-4
TGTGCCATCAGTGAGATGTCAGCCGGCGGGGGCTACACCTTC | CAISEMSAGGGYTF | TRBJ1-2 | - | - | TRBV10-3
TGTGCCAGCAGCTTGGTCCAGTCCAACCCTGAAAAACTGTTTTTT | CASSLVQSNPEKLFF | TRBJ1-4 | - | - | TRBV5-5
TGTGCCAGCAGTTCCCGGGACAGCCGGGACAATCAGCCCCAGCATTTT | CASSSRDSRDNQPQHF | TRBJ1-5 | few | TRBD1 | TRBV28
TGCGCCAGCAGCGGAGGGGTGGTGGCGAACACTGAAGCTTTCTTT | CASSGGVVANTEAFF | TRBJ1-1 | - | - | TRBV5-1
TGCGCCAGCAGCTTTGGGACAGCCATGAACACTGAAGCTTTCTTT | CASSFGTAMNTEAFF | TRBJ1-1 | - | TRBD1 | TRBV5-1
TGTGCCAGCAGCTACAGTGGGCGGGAGTTCTCCTACGAGCAGTACTTC | CASSYSGREFSYEQYF | TRBJ2-7 | - | TRBD2 | TRBV7-9
TGTGCCAGCAGTGAAAGCGGGGTGACAGGTATTACCTATGGCTACACCTTC | CASSESGVTGITYGYTF | TRBJ1-2 | - | - | TRBV6-1
TGTGCCAGCAGTGAATCCGCAGGGGGCCGGGGTGAAAAACTGTTTTTT | CASSESAGGRGEKLFF | TRBJ1-4 | - | TRBD1 | TRBV2
TGTGCCAGCAGTAAAGACAGGGGCCAGGAGACCCAGTACTTC | CASSKDRGQETQYF | TRBJ2-5 | once | TRBD1 | TRBV7-2
TGCAGTGCTAGAGATGTCCAAACTTTCTTT | CSARDVQTFF | TRBJ1-1 | few | - | TRBV20-1
TGCAGTGGCCAGGAAATGAACACTGAAGCTTTCTTT | CSGQEMNTEAFF | TRBJ1-1 | - | - | TRBV29-1
TGTGCCAGCAGCTCCTTGGGGACAGGGAGTCGCAATCAGCCCCAGCATTTT | CASSSLGTGSRNQPQHF | TRBJ1-5 | - | TRBD1 | TRBV27
TGTGCCAGCAGCCGCTGGACAGGGGATCGGACCGGGGAGCTGTTTTTT | CASSRWTGDRTGELFF | TRBJ2-2 | - | TRBD1 | TRBV3-1/TRBV3-2
TGTGCCAGCAGCTTTGAGCGGGAGGGCCGTTGGTTCTTC | CASSFEREGRWFF | TRBJ2-1 | - | TRBD2 | TRBV7-2
TGTGCCACCAGCAGGATGACAGGTCCGGGACAGCCCCAGCATTTT | CATSRMTGPGQPQHF | TRBJ1-5 | - | - | TRBV15
TGTGCCAGCAGCTTCCCCCAACCGCTAGCGGGAGGGCGAGAGACCCAGTACTTC | CASSFPQPLAGGRETQYF | TRBJ2-5 | few | TRBD2 | TRBV5-4
TGCAGCGTTGCCGAAACTAGTTCTGAGCCAGATACGCAGTATTTT | CSVAETSSEPDTQYF | TRBJ2-3 | few | - | TRBV29-1
TGTGCCAGCAGCCGACAAGGGGTCACTGAAGCTTTCTTT | CASSRQGVTEAFF | TRBJ1-1 | - | - | TRBV3-1/TRBV3-2
TGTGCCTGGAGTGTACTTCACCCCGGGGAGCTGTTTTTT | CAWSVLHPGELFF | TRBJ2-2 | - | - | TRBV30
TGTGCCAGCAGTACACGGGACAGGGGGTTTACTAACTATGGCTACACCTTC | CASSTRDRGFTNYGYTF | TRBJ1-2 | - | TRBD1 | TRBV27
TGTGCCAGCGCCGGGACTAGTAATGAAAAACTGTTTTTT | CASAGTSNEKLFF | TRBJ1-4 | - | - | TRBV18
TGTGCCAGCTCACCTCTAGGACAGTCAACTAATGAAAAACTGTTTTTT | CASSPLGQSTNEKLFF | TRBJ1-4 | - | - | TRBV18
TGTGCCAGCACCCAGGGCTCTGGAAACACCATATATTTT | CASTQGSGNTIYF | TRBJ1-3 | - | - | TRBV2
TGTGCCAGCAGTTGGCGAGGGGGAACAACTAATGAAAAACTGTTTTTT | CASSWRGGTTNEKLFF | TRBJ1-4 | - | - | TRBV28
TGTGCCAGCAGCCAATGGAAGATCGGGGGGGCCTGGGAGACCCAGTACTTC | CASSQWKIGGAWETQYF | TRBJ2-5 | - | TRBD2 | TRBV7-2
TGCGCCAGCAGAACGTACGGGGAGAAGGACAATGAGCAGTTCTTC | CASRTYGEKDNEQFF | TRBJ2-1 | - | - | TRBV5-1
TGTGCCAGCAGTTTAGTCAGGGGTTCTGGCTACACCTTC | CASSLVRGSGYTF | TRBJ1-2 | - | - | TRBV28
TGTGCCAGCAGCCGGACAGGGTTGGGCGGGGAGCTGTTTTTT | CASSRTGLGGELFF | TRBJ2-2 | - | TRBD1 | TRBV7-2
TGTGCCAGCAGACCGGGCGGGGGAGGGAATTCACCCCTCCACTTT | CASRPGGGGNSPLHF | TRBJ1-6 | - | - | TRBV2
TGTGCCAGCAAATCTGGCCTGAACACTGAAGCTTTCTTT | CASKSGLNTEAFF | TRBJ1-1 | few | - | TRBV14
TGTGCCATCAGTAGGAAAGACACGGACACCGGGGAGCTGTTTTTT | CAISRKDTDTGELFF | TRBJ2-2 | - | - | TRBV10-3
TGTGCCAGCAGCCCCCGACGGGTTAATGAAAAACTGTTTTTT | CASSPRRVNEKLFF | TRBJ1-4 | - | - | TRBV3-1/TRBV3-2
TGTGCCAGCAGCCGTAGACAGGGGGCGAACACTGAAGCTTTCTTT | CASSRRQGANTEAFF | TRBJ1-1 | - | TRBD1 | TRBV3-1/TRBV3-2
TGTGCCAGCAGTTACCCTGGCCCCCACACCTTC | CASSYPGPHTF | TRBJ1-2 | - | - | TRBV6-5